This T cell receptor beta chain appears in the sequencing data of a study of OX40 agonist ivuxolimab in advanced cancers. The V gene's germline CDR1 is LGHNA and CDR2 YNFKEQ. The CDR3 has 17 residues. Trimming removed 1 base from V and 0 bases from J; junction bases left unmatched: 7. Here immunoSEQ multiplex PCR was the method, and the copy in TCRdb shows in-frame clones only, minus some. The sample comprises tens of thousands of clones, roughly 85% of which are singletons, and 15% to 20% rests with the top ten. This receptor was obtained from an adult with an advanced solid tumor such as melanoma, head and neck, liver or kidney cancer. The J gene is TRBJ2-7, the V gene TRBV4-2, with 9 bases lining up with TRBD2. The input for sequencing was CD4+ or CD8+ T cells sorted from blood, taken in a trial of the OX40 agonist ivuxolimab. In DNA, the CDR3 is TGTGCCAGCAGCCAAGGCGCGGGACTAGCATCCTCCTACGAGCAGTACTTC. Its protein product is CASSQGAGLASSYEQYF.